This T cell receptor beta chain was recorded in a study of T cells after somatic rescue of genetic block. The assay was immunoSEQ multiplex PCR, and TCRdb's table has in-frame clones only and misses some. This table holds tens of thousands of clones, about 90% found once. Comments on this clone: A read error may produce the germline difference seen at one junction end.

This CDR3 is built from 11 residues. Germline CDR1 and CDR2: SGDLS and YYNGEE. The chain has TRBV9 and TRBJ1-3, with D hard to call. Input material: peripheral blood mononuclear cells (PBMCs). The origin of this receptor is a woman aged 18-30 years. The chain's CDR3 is CASSGGSTIYF. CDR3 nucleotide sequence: TGTGCCAGCAGCGGGGGAAGCACCATATATTTT.